This TCR beta chain came from a study of T-cell reconstitution after alpha-beta-depleted transplantation in children. This CDR3 is built from 14 residues. Germline loops: CDR1 SGHTA, CDR2 FQGNSA. V was clipped by 1 base and J by 7 bases; unmatched bases: 3. Unique molecular identifiers were used in preparing the TCRbeta library. TCRdb reprocessed the PCR reads with MiXCR, giving one entry per CDR3 protein. The repertoire consists of 330,000 or so distinct CDR3 sequences, with 10% occurring once and the leading ten covering more than 2%. This clonotype was counted only a few times. The rearrangement joins TRBV7-2 to TRBJ2-2, with TRBD1 identical over 7 bases. The TCR comes from a human donor who donated a stem cell graft to a child with acute lymphoblastic leukemia. Sample: PBMCs from the stem cell graft donor, taken from the stem cell graft. As DNA, the CDR3 is TGTGCCAGCAGCTTAGGGGGACAGCTCGGGGAGCTGTTTTTT. Amino acids: CASSLGGQLGELFF.